This record concerns one T cell receptor (beta chain) sequence. Its antigen is currently not known. No much larger clone is present one base from it, and per-base qualities are unavailable. TCRbeta CDR3 regions were amplified from genomic DNA using the immunoSEQ Assay, a bias-controlled multiplex PCR. Per the source publication's procedure: Nucleated cell counts per sample were estimated from amplification of reference gene primers within the assay. Sequence reads were collapsed and filtered to measure the absolute abundance of every unique TCRbeta CDR3 rearrangement. For each sample, productive Simpson clonality was calculated by taking the square root of Simpson's diversity index across productive rearrangements. The immuneACCESS repertoire file appears here via TCRdb, limited to in-frame rearrangements. These files lack a portion of the clones; in checked studies, under half of the deficit traces to unresolved V genes, and the cause of the others is not known. D and trimming come from the DNA, and the V and J calls and clone size come from that table. Across this sample there are more than 250,000 clones, with approximately 86% seen only once. Approximately 2.4% of the sample rests with the top ten.

Participants in the prospective study were aged about 18 to 90 years, lived in 20 to 25 United States geographic areas, and enrolled through a virtual design. In the prospective study, cohorts were assigned on the basis of participant-reported clinical history obtained from a screening survey and a study questionnaire. Recovered participants in ImmuneRACE Cohort 3 were defined by two consecutive negative NP/OP PCR tests, clearance by a healthcare professional, or resolution of symptoms. In the prospective study, whole blood, serum and a nasopharyngeal or oropharyngeal swab were collected from each participant by mobile phlebotomists. Over a 2-month period, participants in the prospective study had the option of providing additional blood draws and questionnaires. Before DNA extraction, blood samples from the prospective study were shipped at room temperature or frozen. This specimen comes from a study of blood T cell repertoires in COVID-19 (dated by TCRdb to about 2020). Turning to the overall study: Collaborator samples came from the United States, Italy and Spain and covered acute and convalescent phases of COVID-19. The material from the prospective study consisted of cDNA or gDNA derived from T cells, B-cell-depleted T cells, or PBMCs. The dataset comprised deeply sampled blood TCRbeta repertoires from subjects exposed to, actively infected with, or recovered from COVID-19. The repertoires were released in a freely available public database meant as a resource for research on the immune response to SARS-CoV-2. The samples were drawn from two sources: the first 160 participants of the ongoing ImmuneRACE study, and 1,254 subjects contributed by 6 global collaborators. A de-identified subject ID, COVID-19 status, age in years and sex were almost always included in the sample metadata. Where HLA class I and class II types were available, the types were taken from metadata supplied by the sample provider, not from assay-based typing.

From its cysteine to its phenylalanine, the CDR3 spans 18 amino acids. Only the CDR3 portion is preserved as DNA: 54 bases, with reading frame beginning at the first base. CDR1 is given as SGHRS and CDR2 as YFSETQ, both from the germline V gene. Cut back by 0 bases and 4 bases, the V and J ends lie 22 bases apart. Points the paper makes about the study in general: The quantity of clinical and demographic metadata differed by source and by participant and was supplied without curation.

The receptor was derived from a woman between 18 and 29 years old who had recovered from COVID-19. The chain links TRBV5-1 with TRBJ1-2, with no reliable assignment of the D segment. Sequencing used PBMCs or T cells enriched from blood (not recorded which). The CDR3 has the sequence CASSLDGPGVLAGYGYTF. The DNA sequence is TGCGCCAGCAGCTTGGACGGACCTGGGGTCTTAGCGGGCTATGGCTACACCTTC. The variable domain in full, with residues beyond the CDR3 obtained from the reference TRBV5-1 and TRBJ1-2 genes, is KAGVTQTPRYLIKTRGQQVTLSCSPISGHRSVSWYQQTPGQGLQFLFEYFSETQRNKGNFPGRFSGRQFSNSRSEMNVSTLELGDSALYLCASSLDGPGVLAGYGYTFGSGTRLTVV.